This T cell receptor (beta chain) derives from a study of blood T cells in healthy people across ages. General study points: The CMV status of each donor remained undetermined, and this could have confounded shifts in expanded clonotypes. Significant beta diversity loss was already apparent by age around 36, declining roughly linearly.

Samples had at least 7 million PBMCs isolated from them. CDR1 MGHDK and CDR2 SYGVNS come from the germline V gene. The CDR3 is 16 amino acids. Then a second PCR, running roughly 7 to 11 cycles, was carried out with a sample-barcoded 5' primer and a J-beta primer mix. Individual samples furnished no less than 2.5 million CDR3-containing paired-end reads apiece. TCRdb analysed the 5' RACE reads with MiXCR anew, one entry per CDR3 protein. This sample yields 1.4 million to 1.5 million distinct CDR3 sequences, of which around 39% are seen a single time; 7% to 9% belongs to the top ten. Worth noting for this clonotype: Its antigen is as yet unknown. One end of the junction varies from germline; a read error may be responsible.

The receptor's source is a young woman in good health. The chain employs TRBV25-1 and TRBJ1-6; 9 bases line up with TRBD1. Sequencing input: blood. The CDR3, as DNA: TGTGCCAGCAGTTTCCCCGGGACAGGGAATAATTCGCCCCTCCACTTT. This sequence encodes CASSFPGTGNNSPLHF.